The clone carrying this TCR beta chain showed up just a few times. Per the germline V gene, CDR1 is GTSNPN and CDR2 is SVGIG (reference sequence). The CDR3 covers 11 residues. The ends were cut back, 3 bases at V and 0 bases at J, with 2 bases in the middle. This sample is part of a study of immune cell composition in non-small cell lung cancer. Normal lung was sampled as far from the tumour as possible, at least 3 cm. Some clones are missing from TCRdb's copy, which holds only in-frame ones; the method was immunoSEQ multiplex PCR. The data contain 4,000 to 5,000 clones, about 72% of them seen just once; the ten biggest clones take up 8.8%.

This TCR derives from a human donor with non-small cell lung cancer. Source material: non-adjacent lung tissue. The rearrangement uses TRBV30 and TRBJ1-1; D remains ambiguous. The CDR3 reads CAWRMNTEAFF. The CDR3 nucleotides read TGTGCCTGGAGGATGAACACTGAAGCTTTCTTT.